This TCR beta chain derives from a study of T cell changes during pregnancy in multiple sclerosis. Sequencing was performed with immunoSEQ multiplex PCR; in TCRdb, only in-frame clones are kept and a portion is missing. The repertoire holds about 60,000 clones, with roughly nine tenths as singletons. Unmatched junction bases numbered 9, after V lost 0 bases and J lost 1 base. CDR1 is SGDLS and CDR2 is YYNGEE in the germline V gene. The CDR3 loop spans 17 amino acids. The receptor was isolated from a female donor with multiple sclerosis, enrolled in a pregnancy study. The material sequenced was CD4+ T cells from peripheral blood mononuclear cells, taken in the second trimester of pregnancy. This rearrangement joins TRBV9 to TRBJ1-1, with TRBD1 matching over 7 bases. CDR3 in amino acids: CASSVAITGAENTEAFF. As DNA, the CDR3 is TGTGCCAGCAGCGTAGCCATAACAGGGGCGGAGAACACTGAAGCTTTCTTT.